One sample yielded the 31 T cell receptor beta chains listed below, sequenced in a study of type 1 regulatory T cells. From the reads, TCRdb called clonotypes with MiXCR, one entry per CDR3 protein. This table holds approximately 100,000 distinct CDR3 sequences, around a third found once. Sequenced: CD4+ T cells, either the whole sample or a sorted fraction (not recorded which). These receptor sequences come from a human donor in good health.

This rearrangement joins TRBV20-1 to TRBJ2-1; possible D gene TRBD2, 6 bases. V shed 3 bases and J shed 7 bases, with 16 bases lying between them. The CDR3 length is 14 residues. CDR1 DFQATT and CDR2 SNEGSKA come from the germline V gene (reference sequence). CDR3 DNA: TGCAGTGCTAGGGCCCAGGGAGGAGTAAATGAGCAGTTCTTC. It is translated as CSARAQGGVNEQFF.

The chain links TRBV5-1 to TRBJ2-5; no clear D. Trimming removed 2 bases at V and 2 bases at J, with 7 bases between. The CDR3 covers 13 residues. CDR1 SGHRS and CDR2 YFSETQ come from the germline V gene. The CDR3 DNA sequence: TGCGCCAGCAGCTTTGACTCTCAAGAGACCCAGTACTTC. Amino acid sequence: CASSFDSQETQYF. The full variable domain, rest sourced from reference TRBV5-1 and TRBJ2-5, is KAGVTQTPRYLIKTRGQQVTLSCSPISGHRSVSWYQQTPGQGLQFLFEYFSETQRNKGNFPGRFSGRQFSNSRSEMNVSTLELGDSALYLCASSFDSQETQYFGPGTRLLVL.

The rearrangement joins TRBV12-3 or TRBV12-4 to TRBJ2-2; 11 nucleotides match TRBD2. J gave up 4 bases and V 5 bases, and 9 bases lay outside the gene matches. The CDR3 has 17 residues. The CDR3 DNA sequence: TGTGCCAGCAGTCCCGAGGCCGGGACTAGCGGCACCGGGGAGCTGTTTTTT. Translated: CASSPEAGTSGTGELFF.

The chain employs TRBV12-3 or TRBV12-4 and TRBJ2-5; 10 bases fit TRBD2. Trimming cost V 6 bases and J 3 bases; bases outside gene matches: 4. This CDR3 is built from 14 residues. In DNA, the CDR3 is TGTGCCAGCAGCCCTAGCGGGGGTGAAGAGACCCAGTACTTC. The encoded protein is CASSPSGGEETQYF.

The chain links TRBV10-3 to TRBJ2-1, with TRBD2 identical over 8 bases. J gave up 7 bases and V 6 bases, and 8 bases lay outside the gene matches. From germline, CDR1 is ENHRY and CDR2 SYGVKD. The CDR3 consists of 14 residues. For the CDR3, the DNA is TGTGCCATCAGAGGTAGCGGGACGGGTAATGAGCAGTTCTTC. It translates to CAIRGSGTGNEQFF.

Only a few counts were recorded for this clonotype. The J gene is TRBJ2-5, the V gene TRBV3-1; 7 bases match TRBD1. V was clipped by 0 bases and J by 5 bases; unmatched bases: 9. CDR1 is LGHDT, CDR2 YNNKEL, per germline (reference sequence). The CDR3 loop spans 16 amino acids. This chain's CDR3 is CASSQEWDRSKETQYF. The CDR3 bases are TGTGCCAGCAGCCAAGAATGGGACAGATCGAAGGAGACCCAGTACTTC.

There are a few counts of this clonotype. CDR3 protein: CSVLDRGTGRTGANVLTF. In DNA, the CDR3 is TGCAGCGTCTTAGATCGCGGGACAGGGAGGACTGGGGCCAACGTCCTGACTTTC. This rearrangement joins TRBV29-1 to TRBJ2-6, with 9 bases matching TRBD1. Germline V gene data show CDR1 as SQVTM and CDR2 as ANQGSEA. The CDR3 sequence is 18 residues long. V was clipped by 6 bases and J by 2 bases; unmatched bases: 14. Full variable domain (remainder filled in from reference TRBV29-1 and TRBJ2-6): SAVISQKPSRDICQRGTSLTIQCQVDSQVTMMFWYRQQPGQSLTLIATANQGSEATYESGFVIDKFPISRPNLTFSTLTVSNMSPEDSSIYLCSVLDRGTGRTGANVLTFGAGSRLTVL.

This clonotype was observed a handful of times. DNA for the CDR3: TGCGCCAGCAGCTTGACAGGGGAGACCTCACCCCTCCACTTT. Translating gives CASSLTGETSPLHF. The chain couples TRBV5-1 to TRBJ1-6; TRBD1 agrees at 7 bases. CDR3 length: 14 amino acids. From germline, CDR1 is SGHRS and CDR2 YFSETQ. After removal of 1 base from V and 10 bases from J, the junction contained 5 bases not matched to a gene.

This clonotype appeared a few times. The chain carries TRBV29-1 and TRBJ2-2; a weak D match, TRBD1 (7 bases). Germline CDR1 SQVTM, CDR2 ANQGSEA. This CDR3 comprises 13 residues. Between the trimmed V and J ends, which lost 4 bases and 5 bases, there was a span of 11 bases. The CDR3, as DNA: TGCAGCGTTGTGACAGGGACTACCGGGGAGCTGTTTTTT. Its translation: CSVVTGTTGELFF.

This clonotype was counted only a few times. The chain combines TRBV25-1 with TRBJ2-1; 12 nucleotides match TRBD2. CDR1 MGHDK and CDR2 SYGVNS come from the germline V gene. CDR3 size: 16 residues. V lost 0 bases and J lost 8; bases outside the gene matches: 5. In DNA form, the CDR3 reads TGTGCCAGCAGTGAATATAGGACTAGCGGGAAATATGAGCAGTTCTTC. Amino acid sequence: CASSEYRTSGKYEQFF. Together with reference TRBV25-1 and TRBJ2-1, the CDR3 gives the full variable domain: EADIYQTPRYLVIGTGKKITLECSQTMGHDKMYWYQQDPGMELHLIHYSYGVNSTEKGDLSSESTVSRIRTEHFPLTLESARPSHTSQYLCASSEYRTSGKYEQFFGPGTRLTVL.

This clonotype was seen a handful of times. This chain uses TRBV5-1 with TRBJ2-5, with 11 bases that match TRBD2. The V gene's germline CDR1 is SGHRS and CDR2 YFSETQ. The CDR3 covers 20 residues. Trimming took 0 bases from V and 0 from J; bases not matched to a gene: 13. CDR3 coding DNA: TGCGCCAGCAGCTTGGGGGTATTCAGACTAGCGGGATCCAACCAAGAGACCCAGTACTTC. Translation: CASSLGVFRLAGSNQETQYF. Looking up the rest from reference TRBV5-1 and TRBJ2-5 gives the full variable domain: KAGVTQTPRYLIKTRGQQVTLSCSPISGHRSVSWYQQTPGQGLQFLFEYFSETQRNKGNFPGRFSGRQFSNSRSEMNVSTLELGDSALYLCASSLGVFRLAGSNQETQYFGPGTRLLVL.

The chain combines TRBV7-2 with TRBJ2-3; D call uncertain. Trimming left V 6 bases short and J 6 bases short, with 16 bases between. CDR1 and CDR2 from the germline V gene are SGHTA and FQGNSA. The CDR3 consists of 14 residues. The CDR3 DNA is TGTGCCAGCAGGACACCGGGCCCTAGTGATACGCAGTATTTT. It specifies CASRTPGPSDTQYF.

Notes on this clonotype: The junction shows a germline mismatch at one end, possibly a read error. V gene TRBV3-1 combines with J gene TRBJ1-5, with no clear D. Germline CDR1 and CDR2: LGHDT and YNNKEL (reference sequence). This CDR3 comprises 14 residues. This CDR3 is CASSQEGLGRPRHF. The CDR3 nucleotides read TGTGCCAGCAGCCAAGAGGGCCTCGGGAGGCCCCGGCATTTT.

J is TRBJ2-3 and V is TRBV7-9; 11 bases map to TRBD2. This CDR3 has 16 amino acids. Germline V gene data show CDR1 as SEHNR and CDR2 as FQNEAQ (reference sequence). V shed 5 bases and J 5 bases; nucleotides not matched to a gene: 9. The CDR3 is CASSATSGRGLDTQYF. The CDR3 coding sequence is TGTGCCAGCAGCGCCACTAGCGGGAGAGGTTTAGATACGCAGTATTTT.

This clonotype was recorded a few times. This rearrangement joins TRBV29-1 to TRBJ2-1; 11 nucleotides align to TRBD2. This CDR3 is built from 14 residues. CDR1 and CDR2 from the germline V gene are SQVTM and ANQGSEA. The V and J ends lost 4 bases and 4 bases, in that order; junction bases with no gene match: 3. Here the CDR3 DNA reads TGCAGCGTTGCCGGGACTAGCGGATACAATGAGCAGTTCTTC. This translates into CSVAGTSGYNEQFF.

The V call is TRBV6-2 or TRBV6-3, the J call TRBJ2-5; 7 bases align to TRBD2. The germline V gene has CDR1 MNHEY and CDR2 SVGEGT. Unmatched junction bases numbered 8, after V lost 10 bases and J lost 3 bases. This CDR3 is 13 amino acids long. Here the CDR3 reads CATLKSGEETQYF. In DNA, the CDR3 is TGTGCCACGTTAAAGAGCGGGGAAGAGACCCAGTACTTC.

V and J are TRBV20-1 and TRBJ2-1, with D uncertain. Trimming left V 6 bases short and J 9 bases short, with 18 bases between. CDR3 size: 13 residues. The germline gives CDR1 DFQATT, CDR2 SNEGSKA (reference sequence). The CDR3 spells CSAGRTPPGEQFF. The CDR3, as DNA: TGCAGTGCAGGCAGGACCCCCCCCGGTGAGCAGTTCTTC.

This chain links TRBV7-2 with TRBJ1-2; D may be TRBD1 (6 bases). Germline V gene data show CDR1 as SGHTA and CDR2 as FQGNSA. V was clipped by 2 bases and J by 8 bases, with 12 bases between them. This CDR3 region has 13 residues. The CDR3 region has the DNA TGTGCCAGCAGCTTACTAGGGGGAAGGGGCTACACCTTC. Encoded protein: CASSLLGGRGYTF.

The DNA of the CDR3 is TGTGCCAGCAGCTTTGATCGGGGCGGGGGGGCTAACAATGAGCAGTTCTTC. Its protein is CASSFDRGGGANNEQFF. J is TRBJ2-1 and V is TRBV7-9, with 9 bases lining up with TRBD2. This CDR3 has 17 residues. Germline V gene data show CDR1 as SEHNR and CDR2 as FQNEAQ (reference sequence). Germline trimming cut 3 bases from V and 5 bases from J; bases unmatched to any gene: 11.

This clonotype was counted only a few times. The genes are TRBV7-2 and TRBJ2-5, with 7 nucleotides matching TRBD2. The CDR3 spans 15 residues. The ends lost 5 bases at V and 1 base at J; junction bases unmatched: 7. In germline, CDR1 is SGHTA, CDR2 FQGNSA. CDR3 protein: CASSPGASGQETQYF. The CDR3 DNA reads as TGTGCCAGCAGCCCCGGGGCTAGCGGCCAAGAGACCCAGTACTTC.

This clonotype was observed a few times. This chain uses TRBV5-4 with TRBJ2-5; the D is unclear. V gave up 0 bases and J gave up 5 bases, with 11 bases separating them. CDR1 is SGHNT and CDR2 is YYREEE in the germline V gene (reference sequence). CDR3 length: 14 amino acids. CDR3 in amino acids: CASSLEAVGETQYF. DNA of the CDR3: TGTGCCAGCAGCTTGGAGGCGGTAGGCGAGACCCAGTACTTC.

V is TRBV20-1 and J is TRBJ2-1, with D unclear. Trimming took off 6 bases at V and 5 bases at J, with 20 bases between the two ends. The CDR3 sequence is 15 residues long. Germline values: CDR1 DFQATT, CDR2 SNEGSKA (reference sequence). CDR3 sequence (DNA): TGCAGTGCCGCCCCTGGGGTCCCCTTCGACAATGAGCAGTTCTTC. Protein: CSAAPGVPFDNEQFF.

The chain is built from TRBV19 and TRBJ1-3; D possibly corresponds to TRBD1 (5 bases). CDR1 is LNHDA and CDR2 is SQIVND in the germline V gene (reference sequence). This CDR3 is 15 amino acids long. V lost 4 bases to trimming and J lost 0 bases, with 10 bases between them. The CDR3 region has the DNA TGTGCCAGTAGTACCCGGAGGGGCTCTGGAAACACCATATATTTT. Translated: CASSTRRGSGNTIYF.

This clonotype was recorded once. The gene calls are TRBV5-1 and TRBJ1-6, with TRBD1 as a possible D gene (5 bases). This CDR3 is built from 15 residues. The V end was cut by 7 bases, the J end by 11 bases, with 22 bases between. The germline V gene encodes CDR1 SGHRS and CDR2 YFSETQ. The CDR3 region has the DNA TGCGCCAGCGGCCCAGGACCGGGACGTGGAACACCCCTCCACTTT. This codes for CASGPGPGRGTPLHF.

This clonotype occurred many times. This chain connects TRBV5-6 to TRBJ1-4; D ambiguous. Between the trimmed V and J ends, which lost 0 bases and 0 bases, there was a span of 6 bases. CDR3 length: 15 amino acids. Per the germline V gene, CDR1 is SGHDT and CDR2 is YYEEEE. Here the CDR3 reads CASSLVGTTNEKLFF. In nucleotides, the CDR3 is TGTGCCAGCAGCTTGGTGGGGACAACTAATGAAAAACTGTTTTTT.

This clonotype was recorded only once. J is TRBJ1-1 and V is TRBV27, with D hard to call. Germline V gene lookup returns CDR1 MNHEY and CDR2 SMNVEV (reference sequence). The CDR3 has 14 residues. V was trimmed by 7 bases and J by 1 base, leaving 13 bases between them. In DNA, the CDR3 is TGTGCCAGCATATTGGTTGGTAGGAACACTGAAGCTTTCTTT. Encoded protein: CASILVGRNTEAFF.

This clonotype was detected only a few times. The chain combines TRBV18 with TRBJ2-5; D gene uncertain. CDR3 length equals 14 residues. V lost 3 bases to trimming and J lost 1 base, with 9 bases between them. Germline V gene data show CDR1 as KGHSH and CDR2 as LQKENI. Written as DNA, the CDR3 is TGTGCCAGCTCACCGGGTGGCACCCAAGAGACCCAGTACTTC. Amino acids: CASSPGGTQETQYF. The full variable domain, in which reference TRBV18 and TRBJ2-5 provide the parts outside the CDR3, is NAGVMQNPRHLVRRRGQEARLRCSPMKGHSHVYWYRQLPEEGLKFMVYLQKENIIDESGMPKERFSAEFPKEGPSILRIQQVVRGDSAAYFCASSPGGTQETQYFGPGTRLLVL.

This sequence joins TRBV7-3 and TRBJ2-6, with D possibly being TRBD1 (6 bases). Trimming shortened V by 1 base and J by 2 bases, and 9 bases separated the two germline ends. CDR1 SGHTA and CDR2 FQGTGA come from the germline V gene. CDR3 length equals 16 residues. CDR3 region: CASSLSSGAGANVLTF. The CDR3 coding sequence is TGTGCCAGCAGCTTAAGCTCAGGGGCTGGGGCCAACGTCCTGACTTTC. Full variable domain (missing parts from reference TRBV7-3 and TRBJ2-6): GAGVSQTPSNKVTEKGKYVELRCDPISGHTALYWYRQSLGQGPEFLIYFQGTGAADDSGLPNDRFFAVRPEGSVSTLKIQRTERGDSAVYLCASSLSSGAGANVLTFGAGSRLTVL.

A few counts support this clonotype. The chain uses TRBV5-6 and TRBJ2-1, with D unclear. There are 15 residues in the CDR3. Trimming left V 2 bases short and J 1 base short, with 10 bases between. Germline V gives CDR1 SGHDT, CDR2 YYEEEE. CDR3 residues: CASSFKERSYNEQFF. The CDR3 coding sequence is TGTGCCAGCAGCTTTAAGGAACGATCCTACAATGAGCAGTTCTTC.

This clonotype turned up a few times. The chain carries TRBV12-3 or TRBV12-4 and TRBJ2-5, with D tentatively TRBD2 (5 bases). The CDR3 extends over 15 amino acids. Trimming removed 6 bases at V and 5 bases at J, with 19 bases between. CDR3 amino acids: CASSVLPGSRETQYF. The CDR3 nucleotides read TGTGCCAGCAGCGTGCTCCCGGGATCCCGGGAGACCCAGTACTTC.

The J gene is TRBJ2-7, the V gene TRBV6-6; possibly TRBD1 for D (5 bases). CDR1 and CDR2 (germline): MNHNY, SVGAGI (reference sequence). V was shortened by 6 bases and J by 5 bases, with 14 bases between the two germline ends. The length of the CDR3 is 13 residues. The CDR3 DNA reads TGTGCCAGCAGGGAAAGCAGGGCCAACGAGCAGTACTTC. Translated, it gives CASRESRANEQYF.